These T cell receptor beta chains were read from a single sample in a study of spatial heterogeneity in lung cancer. TCRdb used MiXCR to reprocess the 5' RACE reads, holding one entry per CDR3 protein. The sample includes tens of thousands of distinct CDR3 sequences, over 9.5% of them seen just once. The specimen was PBMCs, collected at surgery. The receptors derive from a male donor with early-stage non-small cell lung cancer. Each CDR3 is given with its conserved first and last residue. The D gene is left open where the match is weak. Size values are once, few and many counts, or a class for expanded clones, and some rows have none.

len	d_gene	v_gene	j_gene	abundance	CDR3aa	CDR3nt
15	TRBD2	TRBV20-1	TRBJ2-1	once	CSAVKRDSSYNEQFF	TGCAGTGCTGTTAAGCGGGATAGCTCCTACAATGAGCAGTTCTTC
16	NA	TRBV19	TRBJ1-5	few	CASINSGGKSNQPQHF	TGTGCCAGTATTAACTCTGGGGGAAAGAGCAATCAGCCCCAGCATTTT
13	TRBD1	TRBV20-1	TRBJ1-2	NA	CSASGTGGYGYTF	TGCAGTGCTAGTGGGACAGGAGGCTATGGCTACACCTTC
12	NA	TRBV20-1	TRBJ1-5	few	CSGVLGNQPQHF	TGCAGTGGGGTATTGGGCAATCAGCCCCAGCATTTT
11	NA	TRBV28	TRBJ1-6	few	CASSSNSPLHF	TGTGCCAGCAGTTCCAATTCACCCCTCCACTTT
14	NA	TRBV5-6	TRBJ2-2	many	CASSLVGRTGELFF	TGTGCCAGCAGCTTGGTGGGGAGGACCGGGGAGCTGTTTTTT
13	NA	TRBV7-2	TRBJ2-3	NA	CASTRGNTDTQYF	TGTGCCAGCACCCGGGGGAACACAGATACGCAGTATTTT
12	NA	TRBV10-1	TRBJ1-1	few	CASSTTDGEAFF	TGCGCCAGCAGCACGACGGACGGGGAAGCTTTCTTT
15	TRBD1	TRBV12-3/TRBV12-4	TRBJ1-1	many	CASSTAGQGSTEAFF	TGTGCCAGCAGTACCGCCGGACAGGGGTCCACTGAAGCTTTCTTT
12	NA	TRBV5-6	TRBJ1-1	few	CASSLVATEAFF	TGTGCCAGCAGCTTGGTTGCCACTGAAGCTTTCTTT
15	NA	TRBV20-1	TRBJ2-3	few	CSAPSGAGRTDTQYF	TGCAGTGCGCCGTCGGGAGCGGGCCGCACAGATACGCAGTATTTT
14	NA	TRBV10-2	TRBJ2-3	few	CASSTARGADTQYF	TGCGCCAGCAGTACTGCGAGAGGCGCAGATACGCAGTATTTT
13	TRBD1	TRBV3-1	TRBJ1-5	few	CASSRDRNQPQHF	TGTGCCAGCAGTCGGGACAGAAATCAGCCCCAGCATTTT
13	NA	TRBV3-1	TRBJ1-2	many	CASRGDGSYGYTF	TGTGCCAGCAGGGGGGACGGCTCGTATGGCTACACCTTC
13	NA	TRBV5-5	TRBJ1-1	NA	CASSFSEDTEAFF	TGTGCCAGCAGCTTCTCCGAGGACACTGAAGCTTTCTTT
13	NA	TRBV29-1	TRBJ1-1	many	CSVQDTLNTEAFF	TGCAGCGTCCAGGACACCTTGAACACTGAAGCTTTCTTT
15	TRBD2	TRBV20-1	TRBJ2-5	NA	CSARDYTSVQETQYF	TGCAGTGCTAGAGATTATACTAGCGTCCAAGAGACCCAGTACTTC
15	TRBD1	TRBV5-1	TRBJ2-7	few	CASSENPGTGVEQYF	TGCGCCAGCTCAGAAAACCCCGGGACAGGGGTCGAGCAGTACTTC
15	NA	TRBV3-1	TRBJ1-1	few	CASSQVPRTVTEAFF	TGTGCCAGCAGCCAAGTGCCCAGGACGGTTACTGAAGCTTTCTTT
14	NA	TRBV11-1	TRBJ2-1	NA	CASSEEQTYNEQFF	TGTGCCAGCAGCGAGGAACAGACCTACAATGAGCAGTTCTTC
14	TRBD1	TRBV19	TRBJ1-5	many	CASSPDRDIQPQHF	TGTGCCAGTAGTCCGGACAGGGATATTCAGCCCCAGCATTTT
21	NA	TRBV6-6	TRBJ1-5	NA	CASSSRTVLKIPSVGNQPQHF	TGTGCCAGCAGTTCTCGGACGGTCTTAAAGATCCCCAGCGTGGGCAATCAGCCCCAGCATTTT
13	NA	TRBV6-6	TRBJ2-2	NA	CATKEGTTGELFF	TGTGCCACTAAGGAGGGAACCACCGGGGAGCTGTTTTTT
15	NA	TRBV6-1	TRBJ2-6	NA	CASTIRDSGANVLTF	TGTGCCAGCACCATCAGGGACTCTGGGGCCAACGTCCTGACTTTC
15	NA	TRBV9	TRBJ2-3	few	CASTRRGDHTDTQYF	TGTGCCAGCACCCGAAGGGGGGACCACACAGATACGCAGTATTTT
16	NA	TRBV5-4	TRBJ2-3	few	CASSPKDRPTTDTQYF	TGTGCCAGCAGCCCTAAAGACAGGCCAACGACAGATACGCAGTATTTT
14	NA	TRBV30	TRBJ1-2	many	CAWRERVLDYGYTF	TGTGCCTGGAGGGAAAGGGTCCTAGACTATGGCTACACCTTC
15	TRBD2	TRBV19	TRBJ2-1	NA	CASSAAGLAVNEQFF	TGTGCCAGTAGTGCTGCGGGACTAGCCGTTAATGAGCAGTTCTTC
14	TRBD1	TRBV3-1	TRBJ1-5	few	CASSLGQGAQPQHF	TGTGCCAGCAGCCTGGGACAGGGAGCTCAGCCCCAGCATTTT
12	NA	TRBV15	TRBJ2-1	NA	CATSRARNEQFF	TGTGCCACCAGCAGAGCAAGAAATGAGCAGTTCTTC
14	TRBD1	TRBV9	TRBJ1-6	many	CASSAGTENSPLHF	TGTGCCAGCAGCGCCGGGACAGAGAATTCACCCCTCCACTTT
13	TRBD1	TRBV20-1	TRBJ2-7	few	CSARGTGGAEQYF	TGCAGTGCCCGAGGGACAGGGGGCGCCGAGCAGTACTTC